This TCR beta chain was documented in a study of blood T cell repertoires in COVID-19. Original processing methods: Estimated nucleated cell counts came from reference gene primer amplification. Clones were sequenced by immunoSEQ multiplex PCR, and TCRdb holds only the in-frame ones, with some missing. The DNA was the basis for D and trimming; V, J and clone size are from that table. The profile shows 110,000 or so clones, about 86% of them singletons. The receptor's source is a man aged 70 or older who had recovered from COVID-19. The sample taken for sequencing was peripheral blood.

The CDR3 nucleotides are TGCGCCAGCAGCTTGGGGAGAGCGGTACCGAACACCGGGGAGCTGTTTTTT. This encodes CASSLGRAVPNTGELFF. V is TRBV5-1 and J is TRBJ2-2, with D perhaps TRBD2 (5 bases). The CDR3 has 17 residues. CDR1 is SGHRS, CDR2 YFSETQ, per germline. Trimming left V 0 bases short and J 0 bases short, with 12 bases between.